This entry features one TCR beta chain sequence. Reverse transcription of roughly 0.5 to 1 ug RNA used random hexamers. TCRdb fed the immunoSEQ multiplex PCR reads into MiXCR, producing one record per CDR3 protein. The repertoire consists of about 120,000 distinct CDR3 sequences, with nearly 96% occurring once and the leading ten covering roughly 0.13%. This entry comes from a study of CD8 T cells in Susac syndrome. Germline values: CDR1 LGHDT, CDR2 YNNKEL (reference sequence). Trimming left V 6 bases short and J 7 bases short, with 13 bases between. The CDR3 runs to 12 residues. TCR beta sequencing was performed on blood CD8+ and CD4+ T cells. TEMRA cells were FACS-enriched, with CD8+ and CD4+ T cells isolated negatively.

The sequencing input was CD4+ T cells from PBMCs. The sequence came from a human donor with Susac syndrome. This sequence joins TRBV3-1 and TRBJ2-7; the D gene could be TRBD1 or TRBD2 (5 bases each). The CDR3 sequence is CASRRGAGEQYF. CDR3 DNA: TGTGCCAGCAGAAGAGGGGCTGGTGAGCAGTACTTC.